The 18 T cell receptor beta chains presented below share a single source sample, sequenced in a study of T cell repertoires in cytomegalovirus infection. TCRdb re-called the reads through MiXCR, storing one row per CDR3 protein. This table holds 700,000 to 900,000 distinct CDR3 sequences, roughly 28% found once. These receptors' targets are unknown. The sample in question was cultured CD8+ T cells from PBMCs, obtained from culture after CMV antigen stimulation. These receptors came from a human donor in good health (CMV status not recorded). Some clones in this sample may be carry-over from other donors' samples.

There are a few counts of this clonotype. The chain couples TRBV14 to TRBJ2-7, with 7 positions matching TRBD1. Germline CDR1 reads SGHDN; CDR2 reads FVKESK. The CDR3 extends over 16 amino acids. V lost 4 bases to trimming and J lost 2 bases; unmatched junction nucleotides: 11. The CDR3 nucleotides are TGTGCCAGCAGCCGCCAAGTAGGGGGCCCTCCCTACGAGCAGTACTTC. Protein: CASSRQVGGPPYEQYF.

The chain recombines TRBV6-1 with TRBJ1-5; 8 positions agree with TRBD1. This CDR3 is 16 amino acids long. Germline loops: CDR1 MNHNS, CDR2 SASEGT. Trimming removed 4 bases from V and 0 bases from J; junction bases left unmatched: 5. As DNA, the CDR3 is TGTGCCAGCAGTGGTGACAGGGGTCTTAGCAATCAGCCCCAGCATTTT. This translates into CASSGDRGLSNQPQHF.

The CDR3: CASSYPQVGTEAFF. Written as DNA, the CDR3 is TGTGCCAGCAGTTACCCTCAGGTAGGGACTGAAGCTTTCTTT. J is TRBJ1-1 and V is TRBV6-2 or TRBV6-3; D is undetermined. Germline V CDR1 and CDR2: MNHEY, SVGEGT. The V end was cut by 2 bases, the J end by 5 bases, with 12 bases between. The CDR3 length is 14 residues.

The chain couples TRBV25-1 to TRBJ2-3, with D possibly matching TRBD2 (6 bases). This CDR3 region has 15 residues. Germline values: CDR1 MGHDK, CDR2 SYGVNS. Between the trimmed V and J ends, which lost 1 base and 2 bases, there was a span of 10 bases. CDR3 protein: CASSESLAPTDTQYF. CDR3 DNA: TGTGCCAGCAGTGAATCTCTAGCGCCCACAGATACGCAGTATTTT.

The rearrangement uses TRBV7-1 and TRBJ1-4, with D uncertain. TRBV7-1 is identified as an open reading frame with a role that is uncertain. The CDR3 is made up of 16 amino acids. The V end was cut by 5 bases, the J end by 0 bases, with 13 bases between. This chain's CDR3 is CASSQRTESTNEKLFF. The CDR3 nucleotides are TGTGCCAGCAGCCAACGGACCGAATCAACTAATGAAAAACTGTTTTTT.

CDR3 sequence reads: CASTPGRNNYGYTF. The CDR3 DNA reads TGTGCCAGTACCCCCGGACGGAATAACTATGGCTACACCTTC. The chain employs TRBV19 and TRBJ1-2; no firm D call. The V gene's germline CDR1 is LNHDA and CDR2 SQIVND (reference sequence). The length of the CDR3 is 14 residues. Trimming took off 7 bases at V and 1 base at J, with 13 bases between the two ends.

The chain employs TRBV4-1 and TRBJ2-5; TRBD2 matches at 14 bases. The V gene end was trimmed by 0 bases and the J gene end by 4 bases; junction bases not matched to a gene: 4. The CDR3 spans 17 residues. Germline V gives CDR1 MGHRA, CDR2 YSYEKL. The DNA for the CDR3 is TGCGCCAGCAGCCAAGACCCGACTAGCGGGGGGGTAGAGACCCAGTACTTC. Its protein is CASSQDPTSGGVETQYF.

The gene calls are TRBV5-1 and TRBJ2-3, with a weak D call TRBD1 (6 bases). Per germline, CDR1 SGHRS and CDR2 YFSETQ. V was cut by 7 bases and J by 0 bases, with 21 bases left in between. This CDR3 has 17 residues. This CDR3 is CASYSGTLRPSTDTQYF. For the CDR3, the DNA is TGCGCCAGCTACTCCGGGACATTAAGGCCGAGCACAGATACGCAGTATTTT.

This clonotype was seen a few times. This sequence joins TRBV7-9 and TRBJ2-1; no firm D call. CDR3 length equals 14 residues. CDR1 and CDR2 (germline): SEHNR, FQNEAQ (reference sequence). V shed 5 bases and J shed 4 bases, with 12 bases lying between them. The DNA of the CDR3 is TGTGCCAGCAGCACAGACGGAATTTACAATGAGCAGTTCTTC. Its protein is CASSTDGIYNEQFF.

The gene calls are TRBV4-1 and TRBJ2-7, with D possibly matching TRBD2 (5 bases). Germline V gives CDR1 MGHRA, CDR2 YSYEKL. This CDR3 is built from 14 residues. V lost 0 bases, J lost 0 bases, and 6 bases lay in between. In DNA form, the CDR3 reads TGCGCCAGCAGCCAAGATGGACTCTCCTACGAGCAGTACTTC. Residues: CASSQDGLSYEQYF.

The V call is TRBV2, the J call TRBJ2-4; 7 bases line up with TRBD1. Losses at the gene ends were 7 bases for V and 5 bases for J; bases not matched to a gene: 11. CDR1 and CDR2 from the germline V gene are SNHLY and FYNNEI. The CDR3 length is 15 residues. The CDR3 sequence is CASTPPSGTENIQYF. The CDR3 DNA follows: TGTGCCAGCACCCCCCCGTCTGGGACAGAAAACATTCAGTACTTC.

The rearrangement uses TRBV20-1 and TRBJ2-5; possibly TRBD2 for D (7 bases). The CDR3 runs 13 residues. V lost 3 bases, J lost 5 bases, and 13 bases lay in between. Germline V gene data show CDR1 as DFQATT and CDR2 as SNEGSKA (reference sequence). CDR3 sequence (DNA): TGCAGTGCTAGGAAGGGGGGGAGGGAGACCCAGTACTTC. It is translated as CSARKGGRETQYF.

This clonotype was detected only a few times. The gene calls are TRBV19 and TRBJ2-3; D unclear. V dropped 5 bases and J dropped 5 bases, with 14 bases sitting between them. Germline lookup yields CDR1 LNHDA and CDR2 SQIVND (reference sequence). CDR3 size: 14 residues. CDR3 region: CASSSWIYGDTQYF. For the CDR3, the DNA is TGTGCCAGTAGTTCCTGGATCTATGGAGATACGCAGTATTTT.

The V gene is TRBV20-1, the J gene TRBJ1-5, with D uncertain. The V gene's germline CDR1 is DFQATT and CDR2 SNEGSKA (reference sequence). The CDR3 has 15 residues. Trimming left V 1 base short and J 2 bases short, with 12 bases between. The CDR3, as DNA: TGCAGTGCTAGAGGGACCTCCCCGGGCAATCAGCCCCAGCATTTT. This gives the protein CSARGTSPGNQPQHF.

This clonotype appeared a few times. The rearrangement joins TRBV7-9 to TRBJ2-6, with 9 bases matching TRBD1. V gave up 5 bases and J gave up 4 bases; unmatched junction bases: 15. CDR1 SEHNR and CDR2 FQNEAQ come from the germline V gene (reference sequence). This CDR3 spans 19 amino acids. The CDR3 loop reads CASSNPRGDRVSGANVLTF. DNA of the CDR3: TGTGCCAGCAGCAACCCTAGAGGGGACAGGGTCTCCGGGGCCAACGTCCTGACTTTC.

This clonotype was found many times. CDR3 nucleotide sequence: TGTGCCAGCAGTTTATCGCCGGGGTCTGGCAAAAACATTCAGTACTTC. Its protein is CASSLSPGSGKNIQYF. The rearrangement links TRBV27 to TRBJ2-4; the D gene is possibly TRBD2 (5 bases). Trimming cost V 0 bases and J 3 bases, with 12 bases left between them. CDR1 MNHEY and CDR2 SMNVEV come from the germline V gene (reference sequence). The CDR3 sequence is 16 residues long.

The V and J genes are TRBV20-1 and TRBJ2-5, with D unresolved. Germline assignment: CDR1 DFQATT and CDR2 SNEGSKA (reference sequence). Deletions cut 3 bases from V and 5 bases from J, with 7 bases between. The CDR3 loop spans 11 amino acids. CDR3 nucleotides: TGCAGTGCTAGGTGGATGGAGACCCAGTACTTC. Translating gives CSARWMETQYF.

The chain's CDR3 is CASSLTTTYEQYF. The DNA for the CDR3 is TGTGCCAGCAGTTTGACAACAACCTACGAGCAGTACTTC. This sequence joins TRBV27 and TRBJ2-7; unclear D gene. This CDR3 is built from 13 residues. Germline V gene lookup returns CDR1 MNHEY and CDR2 SMNVEV (reference sequence). Deletions cut 3 bases from V and 2 bases from J, with 8 bases between.